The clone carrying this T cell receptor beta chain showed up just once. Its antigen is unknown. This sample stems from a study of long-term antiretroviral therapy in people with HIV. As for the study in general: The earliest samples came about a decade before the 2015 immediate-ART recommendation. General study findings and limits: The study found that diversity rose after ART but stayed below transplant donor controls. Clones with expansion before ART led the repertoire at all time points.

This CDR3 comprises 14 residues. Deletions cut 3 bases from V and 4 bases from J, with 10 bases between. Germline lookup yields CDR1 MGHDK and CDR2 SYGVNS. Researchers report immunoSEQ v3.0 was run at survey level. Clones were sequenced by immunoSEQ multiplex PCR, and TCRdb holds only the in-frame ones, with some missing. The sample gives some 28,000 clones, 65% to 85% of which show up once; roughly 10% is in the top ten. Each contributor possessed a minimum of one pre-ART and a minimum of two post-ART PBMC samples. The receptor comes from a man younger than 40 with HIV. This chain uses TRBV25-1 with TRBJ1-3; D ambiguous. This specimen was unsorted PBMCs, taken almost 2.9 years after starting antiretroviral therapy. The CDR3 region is CASSEERSGNTIYF. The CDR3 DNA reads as TGTGCCAGCAGTGAGGAAAGATCCGGAAACACCATATATTTT.